The 29 T cell receptor beta chains in this list originate from one sample, sequenced in a study of cytomegalovirus exposure and HLA in healthy donors. 60 Vbeta and 13 Jbeta primers were used in PCR. Using immunoSEQ multiplex PCR, the repertoire was profiled, and TCRdb retains in-frame clones only, with some absent. The sample has 110,000 to 150,000 clones, roughly 80% seen once. The sequencing sample was made of PBMCs. These receptors were collected from a man aged 35 to 55 in good health and CMV-seropositive.

This clone came up once. The chain combines TRBV30 with TRBJ1-5; 7 bases agree with TRBD1. CDR1 GTSNPN and CDR2 SVGIG come from the germline V gene (reference sequence). The CDR3 loop spans 14 amino acids. V was pared by 3 bases and J by 2 bases, with 4 bases of the junction left unmatched. CDR3 sequence (DNA): TGTGCCTGGAGCCCCGGGACAGGCAATCAGCCCCAGCATTTT. Protein sequence: CAWSPGTGNQPQHF.

V usage is TRBV6-5 and J usage is TRBJ2-7, with 9 bases identical to TRBD1. Trimming removed 0 bases from V and 5 bases from J; junction bases left unmatched: 5. Germline CDR1 reads MNHEY; CDR2 reads SVGAGI. This CDR3 has 15 amino acids. CDR3 loop: CASSYSRQGGHEQYF. CDR3 coding DNA: TGTGCCAGCAGTTACTCGAGACAGGGGGGCCACGAGCAGTACTTC.

The chain combines TRBV10-3 with TRBJ2-5, with TRBD2 matching over 7 bases. The CDR3 has 13 residues. Germline CDR1 and CDR2: ENHRY and SYGVKD. Unmatched junction bases numbered 3, after V lost 3 bases and J lost 5 bases. The CDR3 loop reads CAISDWGGETQYF. CDR3 DNA sequence: TGTGCCATCAGTGACTGGGGGGGGGAGACCCAGTACTTC.

V usage is TRBV4-2 and J usage is TRBJ1-1; TRBD1 matches at 9 bases. Unmatched junction bases numbered 14, after V lost 4 bases and J lost 5 bases. From germline, CDR1 is LGHNA and CDR2 YNFKEQ. There are 17 residues in the CDR3. The CDR3 DNA reads TGTGCCAGCAGCCGAACCCTTCGGGACAGGGCAAGAACTGAAGCTTTCTTT. Its protein product is CASSRTLRDRARTEAFF.

This chain joins TRBV5-1 and TRBJ1-1; D is unresolved. This CDR3 region has 18 residues. Per germline, CDR1 SGHRS and CDR2 YFSETQ. The V gene lost 4 bases and the J gene lost 4 bases, with 26 bases spanning the gap. DNA for the CDR3: TGCGCCAGCAGCCTGGCCCAGGCAATTACGAGAGCAAGCACTGAAGCTTTCTTT. Translating gives CASSLAQAITRASTEAFF.

As for this clone: Within the sample, other DNA sequences also encode this same CDR3. The V and J genes are TRBV6-5 and TRBJ2-7, with 10 positions matching TRBD2. Germline values: CDR1 MNHEY, CDR2 SVGAGI. With 0 bases clipped from V and 2 bases from J, the junction kept 4 bases outside the gene matches. CDR3 length: 16 residues. DNA for the CDR3: TGTGCCAGCAGTTACTCGAGGCTAGCGGGAGCCTACGAGCAGTACTTC. This translates into CASSYSRLAGAYEQYF.

This clone was observed a handful of times. This sequence joins TRBV7-2 and TRBJ2-2, with 9 nucleotides matching TRBD1. This CDR3 spans 15 amino acids. J lost 8 bases, V lost 0 bases, and 4 bases had no gene match. The germline gives CDR1 SGHTA, CDR2 FQGNSA. The CDR3 sequence is CASSLARTGEGELFF. CDR3 in DNA: TGTGCCAGCAGCTTAGCGAGGACAGGGGAGGGGGAGCTGTTTTTT. Complete variable domain (other parts from reference TRBV7-2 and TRBJ2-2): GAGVSQSPSNKVTEKGKDVELRCDPISGHTALYWYRQSLGQGLEFLIYFQGNSAPDKSGLPSDRFSAERTGGSVSTLTIQRTQQEDSAVYLCASSLARTGEGELFFGEGSRLTVL.

This chain joins TRBV19 and TRBJ2-1; D is perhaps TRBD2 (6 bases). The germline CDR1 and CDR2 sequences are LNHDA and SQIVND (reference sequence). Trimming left V 4 bases short and J 6 bases short, with 13 bases between. This CDR3 contains 14 residues. The CDR3 DNA is TGTGCCAGTAGTAGGGGAGGTCGGTTCAATGAGCAGTTCTTC. Translating gives CASSRGGRFNEQFF.

This clone was counted once. The gene calls are TRBV6-1 and TRBJ2-5; the D is unclear. Judging by the DNA end, TRBJ2-7 fits better; the J call may be wrong. From germline, CDR1 is MNHNS and CDR2 SASEGT. The length of the CDR3 is 11 residues. CDR3 sequence (DNA): TGTGCCAGCAGTGAATTCTACGAGCAGTACTTC. This sequence encodes CASSEFYEQYF.

The genes are TRBV5-4 and TRBJ2-3, with D possibly TRBD1 on 5 matching bases. The CDR3 loop spans 13 amino acids. The germline V and J ends were trimmed by 0 bases and 5 bases, with 7 bases remaining between them. In germline, CDR1 is SGHNT, CDR2 YYREEE (reference sequence). In nucleotides, the CDR3 is TGTGCCAGCAGCTTGGCCAGGGAAGATACGCAGTATTTT. Its protein product is CASSLAREDTQYF.

The J gene is TRBJ1-6, the V gene TRBV30; D possibly corresponds to TRBD1 (5 bases). The CDR3 spans 15 residues. V was pared by 4 bases and J by 10 bases, with 20 bases between. The germline gives CDR1 GTSNPN, CDR2 SVGIG (reference sequence). The CDR3, as DNA: TGTGCCTGGACCTCCCCGGGCAGGGAAGGCTCACCCCTCCACTTT. Its translation is CAWTSPGREGSPLHF.

The genes are TRBV10-1 and TRBJ2-3, with D possibly matching TRBD2 (6 bases). Germline V lookup: CDR1 WNHNN, CDR2 SYGVQD (reference sequence). The CDR3 extends over 13 amino acids. As DNA, the CDR3 is TGCGCTGCCGCGTCGGGGGTACACGATACGCAGTATTTT. Its protein product is CAAASGVHDTQYF.

This clone has only a few counts. The chain joins TRBV28 to TRBJ1-4; the match to TRBD1 covers 8 bases. The CDR3 has 18 amino acids. Germline V CDR1 and CDR2: MDHEN, SYDVKM. The J segment lost 3 bases and the V segment lost 3 bases, leaving 12 bases of the junction unmatched. In DNA form, the CDR3 reads TGTGCCAGCAGTTTGATTGGCAGGGGGCGTTCTGCTAATGAAAAACTGTTTTTT. Translated, it gives CASSLIGRGRSANEKLFF.

The V and J genes are TRBV7-9 and TRBJ2-2, with D uncertain. This CDR3 region has 15 residues. Germline loops: CDR1 SEHNR, CDR2 FQNEAQ (reference sequence). Trimming took off 3 bases at V and 2 bases at J, with 10 bases between the two ends. This chain's CDR3 is CASSLRNTNTGELFF. The CDR3 DNA is TGTGCCAGCAGCTTGCGGAACACAAACACCGGGGAGCTGTTTTTT.

The rearrangement joins TRBV5-1 to TRBJ1-1; D remains unclear. The CDR3 spans 16 residues. Trimming removed 5 bases from V and 0 bases from J, with 17 bases in between. Germline CDR1 SGHRS, CDR2 YFSETQ. CDR3 coding DNA: TGCGCCAGCAGTCCTCCCGGGATAGCATTGAACACTGAAGCTTTCTTT. Amino acids: CASSPPGIALNTEAFF.

V and J are TRBV6-1 and TRBJ2-1, with a tentative D call TRBD2 (5 bases). The length of the CDR3 is 16 residues. The germline CDR1 and CDR2 sequences are MNHNS and SASEGT. V lost 2 bases and J lost 3, with 14 bases in between. CDR3 bases: TGTGCCAGCAGTGAACGGCCGACGGGGTTCTACAATGAGCAGTTCTTC. Protein product: CASSERPTGFYNEQFF.

A note on this clone: Different DNA sequences within this sample yield the same CDR3. The genes are TRBV9 and TRBJ2-2; D might be TRBD2 (5 bases). CDR1 is SGDLS and CDR2 is YYNGEE in the germline V gene. V was shortened by 0 bases and J by 0 bases, with 6 bases between the two germline ends. The CDR3 is 15 residues long. The CDR3 DNA reads TGTGCCAGCAGCGTAGGACTACCGAACACCGGGGAGCTGTTTTTT. It codes for CASSVGLPNTGELFF.

The chain links TRBV5-4 to TRBJ2-1; D is possibly TRBD2 (5 bases). The V and J ends lost 3 bases and 6 bases respectively, with 16 bases between them. This CDR3 is 15 amino acids long. Germline CDR1 reads SGHNT; CDR2 reads YYREEE (reference sequence). The CDR3 bases are TGTGCCAGCAGCTCAAAAAAGAGTAGCGCCAATGAGCAGTTCTTC. Encoded protein: CASSSKKSSANEQFF. Together with reference TRBV5-4 and TRBJ2-1, the CDR3 gives the full variable domain: ETGVTQSPTHLIKTRGQQVTLRCSSQSGHNTVSWYQQALGQGPQFIFQYYREEENGRGNFPPRFSGLQFPNYSSELNVNALELDDSALYLCASSSKKSSANEQFFGPGTRLTVL.

The J gene is TRBJ1-5, the V gene TRBV4-1; tentative D call: TRBD1 (6 bases). V was trimmed by 3 bases and J by 0 bases, leaving 18 bases between them. Per the germline V gene, CDR1 is MGHRA and CDR2 is YSYEKL. The CDR3 length is 18 residues. For the CDR3, the DNA is TGCGCCAGCAGCCACAGGAGGCGGACAGCCAATAGCAATCAGCCCCAGCATTTT. Its translation: CASSHRRRTANSNQPQHF.

This clone is a singleton in its sample. This rearrangement joins TRBV28 to TRBJ1-2, with D tentatively TRBD1 (5 bases). From germline, CDR1 is MDHEN and CDR2 SYDVKM. Trimming removed 8 bases from V and 2 bases from J, with 15 bases in between. The CDR3 extends over 14 amino acids. For the CDR3, the DNA is TGTGCCAGCGGGGGGTCGCCGTTCAACTATGGCTACACCTTC. Translated, it gives CASGGSPFNYGYTF.

This clone has only one observation. The chain recombines TRBV29-1 with TRBJ1-1; no clear D. Germline CDR1 and CDR2: SQVTM and ANQGSEA. Trimming pared 4 bases from V and 11 bases from J, leaving 14 bases between. The CDR3 consists of 11 residues. CDR3 sequence reads: CSVATWAEAFF. The CDR3 bases are TGCAGCGTTGCCACCTGGGCCGAGGCTTTCTTT.

The rearrangement joins TRBV7-9 to TRBJ1-4; D call uncertain. V lost 9 bases and J lost 0, with 11 bases in between. The germline V gene encodes CDR1 SEHNR and CDR2 FQNEAQ (reference sequence). This CDR3 is built from 14 residues. The CDR3 nucleotides read TGTGCCAGTCAACTATATGCAACTAATGAAAAACTGTTTTTT. This gives the protein CASQLYATNEKLFF.

The CDR3 sequence is CASRSTGAEIGSPLHF. CDR3 coding DNA: TGTGCCAGTAGGTCGACAGGGGCAGAAATCGGTTCACCCCTCCACTTT. The chain recombines TRBV19 with TRBJ1-6; TRBD1 matches 8 bases. The germline CDR1 and CDR2 sequences are LNHDA and SQIVND (reference sequence). The trim removed 6 bases at V and 9 bases at J, leaving 13 bases unmatched. The CDR3 consists of 16 residues.

J is TRBJ2-7 and V is TRBV5-1; TRBD1 might be the D (6 bases). The CDR3 loop spans 14 amino acids. CDR1 and CDR2 from the germline V gene are SGHRS and YFSETQ. V dropped 4 bases and J dropped 1 base, with 12 bases sitting between them. The CDR3 region is CASSTGLGSYEQYF. In nucleotides, the CDR3 is TGCGCCAGCAGCACAGGGCTGGGGTCCTACGAGCAGTACTTC.

The chain carries TRBV6-5 and TRBJ1-1; 8 bases map to TRBD1. Losses at the gene ends were 6 bases for V and 8 bases for J; bases not matched to a gene: 11. CDR3 length equals 14 residues. Germline V gene lookup returns CDR1 MNHEY and CDR2 SVGAGI. The CDR3 sequence: CASRGGPGGREAFF. The CDR3 region has the DNA TGTGCCAGCAGAGGAGGACCAGGGGGCAGGGAAGCTTTCTTT.

The CDR3 reads CAGAGGSNTEAFF. DNA for the CDR3: TGTGCCGGCGCCGGGGGTTCGAACACTGAAGCTTTCTTT. V is TRBV7-9 and J is TRBJ1-1; possibly TRBD1 for D (5 bases). Germline V CDR1 and CDR2: SEHNR, FQNEAQ (reference sequence). Deletions cut 11 bases from V and 1 base from J, with 14 bases between. The CDR3 runs 13 residues. The full variable domain, its missing parts supplied by reference TRBV7-9 and TRBJ1-1, is DTGVSQNPRHKITKRGQNVTFRCDPISEHNRLYWYRQTLGQGPEFLTYFQNEAQLEKSRLLSDRFSAERPKGSFSTLEIQRTEQGDSAMYLCAGAGGSNTEAFFGQGTRLTVV.

The V call is TRBV30, the J call TRBJ1-1; weak D call: TRBD1 (6 bases). V lost 5 bases to trimming and J lost 0 bases, with 13 bases between them. This CDR3 comprises 14 residues. Germline CDR1 and CDR2: GTSNPN and SVGIG (reference sequence). CDR3 nucleotides: TGTGCCTGGGCACCGGGACAACTGAACACTGAAGCTTTCTTT. Its protein is CAWAPGQLNTEAFF.

V is TRBV11-2 and J is TRBJ2-2; 9 nucleotides agree with TRBD1. CDR3 size: 17 residues. Germline values: CDR1 SGHAT, CDR2 FQNNGV. V shed 4 bases and J 2 bases; nucleotides not matched to a gene: 8. The CDR3: CASSSLWTGDNTGELFF. The CDR3 DNA reads TGTGCCAGCAGCTCCCTATGGACAGGGGATAACACCGGGGAGCTGTTTTTT.

This rearrangement joins TRBV27 to TRBJ2-5; D unclear. Germline lookup yields CDR1 MNHEY and CDR2 SMNVEV (reference sequence). The CDR3 extends over 14 amino acids. With 6 bases removed from V and 5 bases from J, the gap between germline ends came to 16 bases. The CDR3 sequence is CASSLSLSLETQYF. In DNA, the CDR3 is TGTGCCAGCAGCCTGTCTTTGAGTTTGGAGACCCAGTACTTC.